This T cell receptor beta chain was documented in a study of cytomegalovirus exposure and HLA in healthy donors. Study results and limitations: Researchers reported from a later analysis that most CMV-associated TCR beta chains appeared HLA-restricted. A later analysis linked a missense variant in DCLRE1C to the trimming of TCR beta V and J genes. A later look showed TCR association rates differing by HLA locus, highest for DRB1 and lowest for HLA-C.

Researchers ran the PCR with 60 Vbeta and 13 Jbeta primers. The data were produced by immunoSEQ multiplex PCR, yet TCRdb's version contains in-frame clones alone and is incomplete. This repertoire shows 120,000 or so clones, 66% found once; its top ten account for less than 2%. The CDR3 length is 13 residues. CDR1 is SGHAT and CDR2 is FQDESV in the germline V gene (reference sequence). The V end was cut by 5 bases, the J end by 5 bases, with 12 bases between. Concerning this clone itself: Its antigen is still unknown.

This receptor was taken from a man aged 18 to 29 in good health and CMV-seronegative. The V call is TRBV11-1, the J call TRBJ1-2; possibly TRBD1 for D (5 bases). Sequencing was carried out using PBMCs. CDR3 region: CASSPHRSYGYTF. As DNA, the CDR3 is TGTGCCAGCAGCCCCCACAGGAGTTATGGCTACACCTTC.